The T cell receptor beta chain described here comes from a study of cytomegalovirus exposure and HLA in healthy donors. Across the study: Ancestry clustering placed around four fifths of more than 350 genotyped donors in the Caucasian-associated cluster. Findings of the study overall: Later analysis identified about 15,000 TCR beta sequences associated with HLA alleles, using a false discovery rate threshold of 0.05.

As for this clone: What it binds is unknown.

The PCR employed 60 Vbeta primers together with 13 Jbeta primers. Profiling relied on immunoSEQ multiplex PCR, and the TCRdb table lists in-frame clones only, not all of them. The repertoire holds under 130,000 clones, with nearly 80% as singletons. These donors, healthy bone marrow donors, were studied. Donors were ostensibly healthy at sampling, although undocumented immune exposures were probable. This CDR3 has 15 residues. V usage is TRBV12-1 and J usage is TRBJ2-5; no check of the table's D call, TRBD2, against the DNA was made. TRBV12-1 corresponds to a pseudogene. Sequenced: PBMCs. The receptor was derived from a man aged 25-45 years in good health and CMV-seronegative. The CDR3: CASSFSSGGQETQYF. CDR3 sequence (DNA): TGTGCCAGCAGCTTCTCTAGCGGGGGGCAAGAGACCCAGTACTTC.